This paragraph reports one TCR beta chain. This entry comes from a study of blood T cell repertoires in COVID-19. Trimming cost V 6 bases and J 9 bases; bases outside gene matches: 7. The CDR3 is made up of 14 amino acids. CDR1 and CDR2 (germline): WNHNN, SYGVQD (reference sequence). Sequencing was performed with immunoSEQ multiplex PCR; in TCRdb, only in-frame clones are kept and a portion is missing. The data hold roughly 380,000 clones, with 81% observed a single time. The sequencing sample was made of peripheral blood. The rearrangement joins TRBV10-1 to TRBJ2-1; 11 positions agree with TRBD1. The TCR comes from a human donor with acute or convalescent COVID-19. The donor label of this sample is uncertain. CDR3 sequence (DNA): TGCGCCAGCAGGTCGGACAGGGGGCAAGGTGAGCAGTTCTTC. It codes for CASRSDRGQGEQFF.